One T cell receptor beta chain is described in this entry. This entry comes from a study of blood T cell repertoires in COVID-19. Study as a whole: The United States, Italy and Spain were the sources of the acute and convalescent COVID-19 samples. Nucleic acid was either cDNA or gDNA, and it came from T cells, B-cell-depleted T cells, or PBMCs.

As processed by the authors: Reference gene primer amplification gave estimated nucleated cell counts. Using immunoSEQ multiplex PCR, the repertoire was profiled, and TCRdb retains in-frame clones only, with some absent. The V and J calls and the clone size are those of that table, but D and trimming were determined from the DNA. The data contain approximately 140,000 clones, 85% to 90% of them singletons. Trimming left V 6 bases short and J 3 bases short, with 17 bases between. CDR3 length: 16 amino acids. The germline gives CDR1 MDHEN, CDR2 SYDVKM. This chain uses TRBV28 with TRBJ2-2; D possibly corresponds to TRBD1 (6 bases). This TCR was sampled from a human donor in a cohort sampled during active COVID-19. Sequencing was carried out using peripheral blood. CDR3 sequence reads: CASRSSGSGDTGELFF. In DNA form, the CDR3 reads TGTGCCAGCAGGTCCAGCGGCTCAGGGGACACCGGGGAGCTGTTTTTT.